This T cell receptor beta chain was identified during a study of neoadjuvant anti-PD-1 for oral cavity cancer. Germline V gives CDR1 MNHEY, CDR2 SMNVEV (reference sequence). The length of the CDR3 is 15 residues. J lost 4 bases, V lost 0 bases, and 5 bases had no gene match. This table comes from immunoSEQ multiplex PCR, and its TCRdb copy is limited to in-frame clones, with some not included. Here the sample spans over 14,000 clones, 70% being singletons. Time point in this sample: after neoadjuvant nivolumab, at surgical resection. Here the sequenced sample was PBMCs, taken after nivolumab (anti-PD-1) treatment. This receptor was obtained from a person aged 35-79 years with oral cavity squamous cell carcinoma. This chain connects TRBV27 to TRBJ1-1; 7 bases are shared with TRBD1. The CDR3 loop reads CASSLSTQGSTEAFF. The DNA for the CDR3 is TGTGCCAGCAGTTTATCTACACAGGGGAGCACTGAAGCTTTCTTT.